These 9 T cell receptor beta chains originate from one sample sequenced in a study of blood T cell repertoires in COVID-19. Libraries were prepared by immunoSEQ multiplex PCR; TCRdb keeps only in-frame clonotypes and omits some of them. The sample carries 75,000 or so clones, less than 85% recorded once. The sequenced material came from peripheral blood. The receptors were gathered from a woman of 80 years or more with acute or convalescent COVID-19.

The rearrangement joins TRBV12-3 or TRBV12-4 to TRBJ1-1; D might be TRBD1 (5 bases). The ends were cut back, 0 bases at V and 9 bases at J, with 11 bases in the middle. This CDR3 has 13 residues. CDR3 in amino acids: CASSLARGEKAFF. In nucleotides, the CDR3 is TGTGCCAGCAGTTTAGCCCGGGGGGAAAAAGCTTTCTTT.

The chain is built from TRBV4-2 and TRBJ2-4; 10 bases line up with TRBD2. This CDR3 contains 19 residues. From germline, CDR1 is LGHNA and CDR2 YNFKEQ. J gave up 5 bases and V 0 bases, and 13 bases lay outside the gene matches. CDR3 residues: CASSQETGVAGTSENIQYF. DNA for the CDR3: TGTGCCAGCAGCCAAGAGACGGGGGTCGCGGGGACTAGCGAAAACATTCAGTACTTC.

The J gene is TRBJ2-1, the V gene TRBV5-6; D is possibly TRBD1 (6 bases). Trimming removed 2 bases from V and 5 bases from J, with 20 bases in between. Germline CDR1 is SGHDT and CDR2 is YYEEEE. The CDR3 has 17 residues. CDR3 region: CASSFRARGMRNNEQFF. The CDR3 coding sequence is TGTGCCAGCAGCTTCCGAGCCAGGGGAATGAGGAACAATGAGCAGTTCTTC.

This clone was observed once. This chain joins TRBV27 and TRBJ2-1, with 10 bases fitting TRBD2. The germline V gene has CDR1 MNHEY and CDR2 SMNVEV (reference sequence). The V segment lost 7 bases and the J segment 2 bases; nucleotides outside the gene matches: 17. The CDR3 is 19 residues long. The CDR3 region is CASTRTSGTDLKTYNEQFF. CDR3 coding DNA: TGTGCCAGCACCCGGACTAGCGGAACCGATCTAAAAACCTACAATGAGCAGTTCTTC.

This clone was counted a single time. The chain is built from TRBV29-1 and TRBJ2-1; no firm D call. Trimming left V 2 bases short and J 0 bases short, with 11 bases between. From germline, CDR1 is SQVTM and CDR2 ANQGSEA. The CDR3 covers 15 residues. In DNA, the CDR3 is TGCAGCGTTGAAAGTCACAAAATCTCCTACAATGAGCAGTTCTTC. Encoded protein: CSVESHKISYNEQFF.

CDR3 DNA sequence: TGTGCCAGCAGCGTAGTGGGGGCGGCGAGCACAGATACGCAGTATTTT. Encoded protein: CASSVVGAASTDTQYF. This chain joins TRBV9 and TRBJ2-3; weak D call: TRBD1 (6 bases). The CDR3 runs 16 residues. Germline V gene lookup returns CDR1 SGDLS and CDR2 YYNGEE. Trimming shortened V by 0 bases and J by 0 bases, and 11 bases separated the two germline ends.

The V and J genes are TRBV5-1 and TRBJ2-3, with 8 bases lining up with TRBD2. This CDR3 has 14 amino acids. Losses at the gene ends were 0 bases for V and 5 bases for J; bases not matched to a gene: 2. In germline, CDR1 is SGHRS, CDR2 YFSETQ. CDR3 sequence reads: CASSLGLAGDTQYF. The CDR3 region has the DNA TGCGCCAGCAGCTTGGGTCTAGCGGGAGATACGCAGTATTTT.

For the CDR3, the DNA is TGTGCCAGCAGTCCCGGGACTAGCGGGAACAATGAGCAGTTCTTC. This encodes CASSPGTSGNNEQFF. The V call is TRBV6-4, the J call TRBJ2-1, with 13 bases aligning to TRBD2. CDR1 and CDR2 (germline): MRHNA, SNTAGT. J was trimmed by 5 bases and V by 5 bases; bases with no gene match: 3. This CDR3 comprises 15 residues.

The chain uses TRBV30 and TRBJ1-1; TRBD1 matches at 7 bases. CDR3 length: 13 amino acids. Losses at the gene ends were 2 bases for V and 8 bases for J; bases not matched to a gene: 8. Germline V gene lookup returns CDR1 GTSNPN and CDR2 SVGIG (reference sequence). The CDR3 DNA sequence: TGTGCCTGGAGTTACAGGGGAAGGGTCGAAGCTTTCTTT. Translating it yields CAWSYRGRVEAFF.